Sequencing of this TCR beta chain was carried out in a study of T cells in Graves' hyperthyroidism and ophthalmopathy. Study at large: Before any treatment, at initial diagnosis, peripheral blood was collected.

CDR3 length: 15 residues. Trimming removed 2 bases at V and 1 base at J, with 11 bases between. This clonotype came up many times. Its target is not known. The study included ophthalmopathy patients with Clinical Activity Score at least 3, NOSPECS grade at least 4 and duration under 3 months. Study results and caveats: Classification by a 13 V-J model distinguished ophthalmopathy from stable hyperthyroidism. In validation, the model predicted ophthalmopathy. These predictions came a median around 5.9 months before onset.

TCR beta CDR3 regions were amplified from RNA transcripts. The TCR CDR3 first-round RT-PCR relied on the HTBI primer set. MiXCR, run by TCRdb on the multiplex PCR reads, gives a single entry per CDR3 protein. The sample lists 300,000 or so distinct CDR3 sequences, 17% occurring once. The sequenced sample consisted of blood. The chain joins TRBV12-3 or TRBV12-4 to TRBJ1-1; no clear D. This TCR came from an older woman with Graves' ophthalmopathy. The CDR3 here is CASSLRSGSNTEAFF. The CDR3 DNA reads TGTGCCAGCAGTTTAAGGTCTGGGTCGAACACTGAAGCTTTCTTT.